This TCR beta chain was recovered during a study of PD-L1 blockade in urothelial cancer. Across the study: Prior exposure to chemotherapy in patients amounted to 0 to 3 regimens received. Blood underwent analysis 3 weeks (second dose) and 6 weeks after treatment began. The study recovered a median of 141,255 T cells per blood sample.

TCRdb's table, derived via immunoSEQ multiplex PCR, lists solely in-frame clones and lacks some. The table has about 50,000 clones, roughly four fifths seen once; the top ten hold roughly 3.9%. This sample's time point: pretreatment peripheral blood. Individual patients had between 1 and 8 samples, taken pretreatment and on-treatment. The sample consisted of PBMCs, taken around atezolizumab (anti-PD-L1) treatment. This sequence originates from an older man with urothelial cancer.

The chain's CDR3 is CASKGPGGTDTQYF. Here the CDR3 DNA reads TGTGCCAGCAAAGGTCCAGGGGGCACAGATACGCAGTATTTT. This rearrangement joins TRBV27 to TRBJ2-3, with D perhaps TRBD1 (6 bases). CDR1 is MNHEY and CDR2 is SMNVEV in the germline V gene (reference sequence). Trimming shortened V by 7 bases and J by 1 base, and 12 bases separated the two germline ends. This CDR3 spans 14 amino acids.